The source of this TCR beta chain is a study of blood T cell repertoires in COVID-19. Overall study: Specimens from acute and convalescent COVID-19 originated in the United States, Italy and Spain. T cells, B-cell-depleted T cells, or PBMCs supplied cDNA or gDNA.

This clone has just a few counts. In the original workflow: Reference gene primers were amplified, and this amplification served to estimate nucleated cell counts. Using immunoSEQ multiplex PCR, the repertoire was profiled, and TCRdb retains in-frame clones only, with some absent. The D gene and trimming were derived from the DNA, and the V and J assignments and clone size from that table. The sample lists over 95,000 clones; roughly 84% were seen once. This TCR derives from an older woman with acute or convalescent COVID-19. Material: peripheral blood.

CDR3 sequence (DNA): TGTGCCAGCAGCCCCAGTGCGGGGGCCCACTATGGCTACACCTTC. This translates into CASSPSAGAHYGYTF. V gene TRBV7-2 combines with J gene TRBJ1-2; D is perhaps TRBD1 (6 bases). From germline, CDR1 is SGHTA and CDR2 FQGNSA. Deletions cut 5 bases from V and 3 bases from J, with 16 bases between. The CDR3 has 15 residues.